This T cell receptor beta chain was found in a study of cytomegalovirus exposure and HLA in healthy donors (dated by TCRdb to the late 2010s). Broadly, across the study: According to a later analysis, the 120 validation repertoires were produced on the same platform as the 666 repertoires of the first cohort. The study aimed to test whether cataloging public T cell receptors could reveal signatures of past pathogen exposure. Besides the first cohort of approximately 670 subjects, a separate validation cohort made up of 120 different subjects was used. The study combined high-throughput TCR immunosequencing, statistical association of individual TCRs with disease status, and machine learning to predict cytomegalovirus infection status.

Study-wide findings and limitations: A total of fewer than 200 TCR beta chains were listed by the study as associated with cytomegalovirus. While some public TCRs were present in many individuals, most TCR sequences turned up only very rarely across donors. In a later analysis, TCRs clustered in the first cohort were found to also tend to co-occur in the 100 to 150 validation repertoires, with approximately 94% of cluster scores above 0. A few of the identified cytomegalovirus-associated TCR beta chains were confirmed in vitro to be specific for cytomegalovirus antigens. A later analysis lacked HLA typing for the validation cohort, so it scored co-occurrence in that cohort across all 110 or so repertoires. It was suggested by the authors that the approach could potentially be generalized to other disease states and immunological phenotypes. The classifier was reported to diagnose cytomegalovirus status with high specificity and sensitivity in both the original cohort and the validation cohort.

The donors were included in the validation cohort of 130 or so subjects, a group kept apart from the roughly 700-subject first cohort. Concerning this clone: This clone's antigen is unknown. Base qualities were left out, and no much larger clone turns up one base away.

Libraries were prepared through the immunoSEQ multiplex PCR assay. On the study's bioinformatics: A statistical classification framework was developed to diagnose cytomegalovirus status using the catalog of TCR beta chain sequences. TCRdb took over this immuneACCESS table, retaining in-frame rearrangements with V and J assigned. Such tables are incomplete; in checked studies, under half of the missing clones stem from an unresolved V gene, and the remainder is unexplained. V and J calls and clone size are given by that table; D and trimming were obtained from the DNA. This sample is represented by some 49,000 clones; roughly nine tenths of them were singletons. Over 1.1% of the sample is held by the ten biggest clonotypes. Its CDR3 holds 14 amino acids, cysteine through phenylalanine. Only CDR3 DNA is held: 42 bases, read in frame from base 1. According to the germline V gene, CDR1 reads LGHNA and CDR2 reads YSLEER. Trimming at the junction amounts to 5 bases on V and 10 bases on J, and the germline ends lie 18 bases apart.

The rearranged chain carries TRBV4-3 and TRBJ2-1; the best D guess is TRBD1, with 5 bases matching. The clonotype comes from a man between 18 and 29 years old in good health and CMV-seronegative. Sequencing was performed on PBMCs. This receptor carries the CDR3 CASSTLPRVGEQFF. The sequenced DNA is TGCGCCAGCAGCACCCTACCCAGGGTCGGCGAGCAGTTCTTC.